The subject of this entry is one T cell receptor (beta chain). No antigen is known for it. The data were taken from a study of T cell responses to AZD1222 COVID-19 vaccine. Study-wide context: Analyses pooled second doses at about 4 or about 12 weeks. General observations from the study: Repertoires in all cases were sampled only once the peak T cell response had passed. The donor cohort was predominantly white British with a female majority, and clonal diversity may have been underestimated. CD4 TCRs covered the whole spike, strongest at regions 160-218 and 743-854.

Sequencing used immunoSEQ multiplex PCR; TCRdb keeps in-frame clones, though not all of them. The sample has 95,000 to 100,000 clones; just over 85% are singletons. Germline CDR1 and CDR2: SGHNT and YYREEE (reference sequence). The CDR3 is 14 amino acids. J gave up 2 bases and V 4 bases, and 3 bases lay outside the gene matches. The receptor's source is an adult in good health. The chain recombines TRBV5-4 with TRBJ1-2; 9 bases map to TRBD1. Sample: peripheral blood, taken on day 0 of AZD1222 vaccination. As DNA, the CDR3 is TGTGCCAGCAGCCCCGGACAGGGGAACTATGGCTACACCTTC. Translated: CASSPGQGNYGYTF.